There are many counts of the clone carrying this T cell receptor (beta chain). Its specificity is not known. Described time point: newly diagnosed GD, antithyroid drugs for less than 3 months. From RNA extracted from PBMCs, the TCR library was made. Investigators report Graves' disease was diagnosed under American Thyroid Association guidelines. These data originate in a study of regulatory T cells in long-lasting Graves disease. Study-level results: Persistent disease was characterized by preferential usage of TRBV28, TRBJ1-2 and TRBJ2-5.

V trimming: 4 bases; J trimming: 6 bases; junction bases outside the gene matches: 3. This CDR3 has 13 residues. From germline, CDR1 is SQVTM and CDR2 ANQGSEA. Arm-PCR with iRepertoire HTBI primers amplified the CDR3 regions for these TCR beta libraries. TCRdb redid the calling of the multiplex PCR reads with MiXCR, one entry per CDR3 protein. The table shows 350,000 to 450,000 distinct CDR3 sequences, with roughly 12% occurring only once. The data were also submitted as part of a second study, on T cells in Graves' hyperthyroidism and ophthalmopathy. That report adds: Any patient presenting with uncontrolled infection, other autoimmune disease, pregnancy or lactation was left out. Blood also carried most thyroid clonotypes expanded above 0.001.

Sequencing used peripheral blood mononuclear cells (PBMCs), obtained at new diagnosis, from a patient treated with antithyroid drugs. This TCR came from a woman aged 18-29 years with Graves disease. The rearrangement joins TRBV29-1 to TRBJ2-2; 9 bases map to TRBD1. CDR3 protein: CSVAGQGPGELFF. For the CDR3, the DNA is TGCAGCGTTGCGGGACAGGGCCCCGGGGAGCTGTTTTTT.